What follows are 20 T cell receptor beta chains derived from one specimen sequenced in a study of a mutant IDH1 vaccine in newly diagnosed glioma. Stated time point: baseline, week 1 (first vaccination visit). Stated treatment: pre-vaccination baseline after standard-of-care therapy. TCRdb keeps only in-frame clones here, not all; method: immunoSEQ multiplex PCR. The sample has about 88,000 clones, over 70% seen once; the top ten hold around 5%. Here the sequenced sample was PBMCs, taken from a glioma patient treated with radiotherapy, temozolomide or both. These TCRs come from a man in his forties with glioma. Some clones in this sample may be carry-over from other donors' samples.

Only one count was recorded for this clone. J is TRBJ1-2 and V is TRBV6-1; D not certain. The V end was cut by 1 base, the J end by 7 bases, with 16 bases between. This CDR3 is 15 amino acids long. Germline values: CDR1 MNHNS, CDR2 SASEGT. Here the CDR3 DNA reads TGTGCCAGCAGTGAAGTGGGGAGGAGCTCTGGTGGCTACACCTTC. As protein: CASSEVGRSSGGYTF.

This chain uses TRBV19 with TRBJ1-3; D is unclear. Trimming cost V 5 bases and J 4 bases, with 9 bases left between them. The CDR3 is 13 amino acids. The V gene's germline CDR1 is LNHDA and CDR2 SQIVND (reference sequence). CDR3 loop: CASSAGNGNTIYF. CDR3 sequence (DNA): TGTGCCAGTAGTGCGGGGAACGGAAACACCATATATTTT.

The chain joins TRBV5-1 to TRBJ2-4; the match to TRBD1 covers 8 bases. The CDR3 is made up of 13 amino acids. Trimming removed 4 bases from V and 9 bases from J; junction bases left unmatched: 6. Germline loops: CDR1 SGHRS, CDR2 YFSETQ. The CDR3: CASSEGQGGIQYF. CDR3 DNA: TGCGCCAGCAGCGAAGGACAGGGCGGCATTCAGTACTTC.

This sequence joins TRBV2 and TRBJ1-1, with D perhaps matching TRBD1 (5 bases). V lost 0 bases and J 3 bases, leaving 11 bases between the germline ends. The CDR3 is 15 residues long. Germline assignment: CDR1 SNHLY and CDR2 FYNNEI. The CDR3 reads CASSEARAGDTEAFF. The CDR3 DNA sequence: TGTGCCAGCAGTGAAGCCAGGGCTGGGGACACTGAAGCTTTCTTT.

CDR3 sequence reads: CASSQDSTNSPLHF. The CDR3 nucleotides are TGCGCCAGCAGCCAGGACAGCACCAATTCACCCCTCCACTTT. V and J are TRBV4-1 and TRBJ1-6; maybe TRBD1 (6 bases). The germline V gene encodes CDR1 MGHRA and CDR2 YSYEKL. There are 14 residues in the CDR3. Between the trimmed V and J ends, which lost 3 bases and 7 bases, there was a span of 10 bases.

This sequence joins TRBV30 and TRBJ1-2; perhaps TRBD1 as D (5 bases). Germline V gives CDR1 GTSNPN, CDR2 SVGIG (reference sequence). The V end lost 3 bases, the J end lost 2 bases, and 13 bases lay between the germline ends. The CDR3 spans 14 residues. The CDR3 DNA reads TGTGCCTGGAGATGGGGCAGCTTAAACTATGGCTACACCTTC. Its protein is CAWRWGSLNYGYTF.

V usage is TRBV18 and J usage is TRBJ2-5; no clear D gene. The germline gives CDR1 KGHSH, CDR2 LQKENI. The V and J ends lost 3 bases and 1 base respectively, with 9 bases between them. The CDR3 has 14 residues. The CDR3, as DNA: TGTGCCAGCTCACCCAGAAATCTCCAAGAGACCCAGTACTTC. It specifies CASSPRNLQETQYF.

This chain links TRBV1 with TRBJ1-5. TRBV1 is flagged as a pseudogene. This CDR3 is built from 17 residues. DNA of the CDR3: TGCACCAGCAGCCAAGTTCTTGGATTCCACGGCAATCAGCCCCAGCATTTT. Protein: CTSSQVLGFHGNQPQHF.

V usage is TRBV2 and J usage is TRBJ1-1; a possible D gene is TRBD1 (5 bases). V was cut by 5 bases and J by 1 base, with 8 bases left in between. Germline V gene lookup returns CDR1 SNHLY and CDR2 FYNNEI. The CDR3 loop spans 13 amino acids. The CDR3 here is CASSYTGNTEAFF. Here the CDR3 DNA reads TGTGCCAGCAGTTATACAGGGAACACTGAAGCTTTCTTT.

The chain combines TRBV21-1 with TRBJ2-5. TRBV21-1 is a pseudogene segment. The CDR3 loop spans 10 amino acids. CDR3 nucleotide sequence: TGTGCCAGCAGCAGGGAGACCCAGTACTTC. The encoded protein is CASSRETQYF.

A single count supports this clone. J is TRBJ2-3 and V is TRBV27, with 8 bases fitting TRBD2. Germline CDR1 reads MNHEY; CDR2 reads SMNVEV (reference sequence). With V trimmed by 3 bases and J by 4 bases, 12 bases remained unmatched. This CDR3 region has 17 residues. The CDR3 reads CASSFRLGTSIPDTQYF. The CDR3 bases are TGTGCCAGCAGTTTCAGGCTCGGGACTAGTATCCCAGATACGCAGTATTTT.

The V gene is TRBV7-6, the J gene TRBJ2-5; no definite D call. Trimming removed 3 bases from V and 4 bases from J, with 6 bases in between. From germline, CDR1 is SGHVS and CDR2 FNYEAQ. This CDR3 comprises 12 residues. CDR3: CASSFTLETQYF. DNA of the CDR3: TGTGCCAGCAGCTTTACGCTAGAGACCCAGTACTTC.

This sequence joins TRBV15 and TRBJ1-2, with D hard to call. Trimming pared 2 bases from V and 0 bases from J, leaving 13 bases between. Germline V CDR1 and CDR2: LNHNV, YYDKDF (reference sequence). There are 16 residues in the CDR3. CDR3 region: CATSRTAALTNYGYTF. As DNA, the CDR3 is TGTGCCACCAGCAGAACGGCAGCGCTGACTAACTATGGCTACACCTTC.

V is TRBV6-1 and J is TRBJ1-4; TRBD1 might be the D (5 bases). CDR3 length equals 18 residues. The ends were cut back, 0 bases at V and 2 bases at J, with 16 bases in the middle. The germline gives CDR1 MNHNS, CDR2 SASEGT. In DNA, the CDR3 is TGTGCCAGCAGTGAAGCTTGGCAGGGCGGAGTTACTAATGAAAAACTGTTTTTT. It is translated as CASSEAWQGGVTNEKLFF.

The rearrangement links TRBV4-1 to TRBJ2-7; perhaps TRBD2 as D (5 bases). Germline V gene lookup returns CDR1 MGHRA and CDR2 YSYEKL. V was clipped by 4 bases and J by 4 bases, with 17 bases between them. The CDR3 length is 15 residues. CDR3 bases: TGCGCCAGCAGCCCCACGATCCAGCGCGGGTACGAGCAGTACTTC. Its translation: CASSPTIQRGYEQYF.

This chain joins TRBV7-2 and TRBJ2-1; 11 nucleotides agree with TRBD2. V shed 2 bases and J 5 bases; nucleotides not matched to a gene: 8. Germline CDR1 reads SGHTA; CDR2 reads FQGNSA. The CDR3 runs 17 residues. CDR3 DNA: TGTGCCAGCAGCTTATCCCCAACTAGCGGGGGCCACAATGAGCAGTTCTTC. Its protein is CASSLSPTSGGHNEQFF.

A word on this clone: This sequence may be a read error, since a much larger clone differs from it by one base. The V call is TRBV2, the J call TRBJ2-7; D unclear. Trimming removed 3 bases at V and 0 bases at J, with 0 bases between. CDR1 is SNHLY, CDR2 FYNNEI, per germline. The CDR3 totals 11 residues. The CDR3 is CASSDSYEQYF. In DNA form, the CDR3 reads TGTGCCAGCAGTGACTCCTACGAGCAGTACTTC.

The rearrangement joins TRBV11-2 to TRBJ2-3; TRBD2 matches 9 bases. This CDR3 is built from 17 residues. Germline V gene data show CDR1 as SGHAT and CDR2 as FQNNGV. V lost 1 base to trimming and J lost 6 bases; unmatched junction nucleotides: 11. CDR3 sequence reads: CASSLVGLAPTRDTQYF. CDR3 sequence (DNA): TGTGCCAGCAGCTTAGTTGGACTAGCGCCGACGAGGGATACGCAGTATTTT.

This clone came up once. The V and J genes are TRBV9 and TRBJ2-5, with 11 nucleotides matching TRBD1. Trimming removed 4 bases from V and 5 bases from J; junction bases left unmatched: 31. The germline CDR1 and CDR2 sequences are SGDLS and YYNGEE. The CDR3 extends over 23 amino acids. CDR3: CASSSPHGVPDRGRVSPKETQYF. As DNA, the CDR3 is TGTGCCAGCAGCTCCCCTCACGGGGTACCGGACAGGGGGCGAGTGTCACCAAAGGAGACCCAGTACTTC.

The chain joins TRBV7-8 to TRBJ2-7; 7 nucleotides agree with TRBD1. The J segment lost 3 bases and the V segment lost 4 bases, leaving 9 bases of the junction unmatched. The CDR3 covers 15 residues. CDR1 is SGHVS and CDR2 is FQNEAQ in the germline V gene. The CDR3 sequence: CASSSSGTDHYEQYF. The CDR3 DNA reads as TGTGCCAGCAGCTCATCCGGGACAGACCACTACGAGCAGTACTTC. The full variable domain, rest sourced from reference TRBV7-8 and TRBJ2-7, is GAGVSQSPRYKVAKRGQDVALRCDPISGHVSLFWYQQALGQGPEFLTYFQNEAQLDKSGLPSDRFFAERPEGSVSTLKIQRTQQEDSAVYLCASSSSGTDHYEQYFGPGTRLTVT.